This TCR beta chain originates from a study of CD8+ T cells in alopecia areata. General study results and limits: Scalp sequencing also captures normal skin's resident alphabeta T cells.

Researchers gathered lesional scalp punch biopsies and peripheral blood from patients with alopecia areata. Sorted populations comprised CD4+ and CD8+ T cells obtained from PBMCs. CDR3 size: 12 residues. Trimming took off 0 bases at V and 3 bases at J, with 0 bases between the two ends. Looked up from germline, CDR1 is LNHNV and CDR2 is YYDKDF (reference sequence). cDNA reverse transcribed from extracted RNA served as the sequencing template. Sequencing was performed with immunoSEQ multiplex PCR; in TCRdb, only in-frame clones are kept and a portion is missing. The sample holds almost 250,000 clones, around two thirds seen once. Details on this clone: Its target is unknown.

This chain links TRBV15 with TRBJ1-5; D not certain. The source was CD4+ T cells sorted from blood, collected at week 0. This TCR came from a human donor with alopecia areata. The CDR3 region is CATSRDNQPQHF. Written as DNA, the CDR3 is TGTGCCACCAGCAGAGACAATCAGCCCCAGCATTTT.